The 26 T cell receptor beta chains below all came from one sample that was sequenced in a study of regulatory T cells in long-lasting Graves disease. The time point denotes: persistent/refractory GD, antithyroid drugs over 5 years with positive TRAb. TCR sequences were obtained from RNA taken from PBMCs. With iRepertoire HTBI primers and Arm-PCR of CDR3 regions, TCR beta libraries were built. MiXCR, run by TCRdb on the multiplex PCR reads, gives a single entry per CDR3 protein. The table includes hundreds of thousands of distinct CDR3 sequences, roughly a fifth detected once. The starting material was peripheral blood mononuclear cells (PBMCs), obtained when the disease was refractory, from a patient treated with antithyroid drugs. These receptors came from a female donor with Graves disease.

The rearrangement uses TRBV19 and TRBJ2-7; D is perhaps TRBD2 (6 bases). Trimming stripped 8 bases from V and 6 bases from J, with 11 bases between. Looked up from germline, CDR1 is LNHDA and CDR2 is SQIVND (reference sequence). The CDR3 is made up of 11 amino acids. The CDR3 region is CASGTWGEQYF. The DNA for the CDR3 is TGTGCCAGTGGGACTTGGGGCGAGCAGTACTTC.

The CDR3 DNA reads as TGCGCCAGCAGCATACACGGGGAGGCTGGAAACACCATATATTTT. Protein product: CASSIHGEAGNTIYF. This chain links TRBV5-1 with TRBJ1-3, with D unclear. Germline V gives CDR1 SGHRS, CDR2 YFSETQ. Trimming removed 4 bases from V and 2 bases from J, with 13 bases in between. This CDR3 is built from 15 residues.

This clonotype has only a few counts. V and J are TRBV6-1 and TRBJ2-2; 7 positions agree with TRBD1. Per the germline V gene, CDR1 is MNHNS and CDR2 is SASEGT. The CDR3 is made up of 17 amino acids. J lost 4 bases, V lost 6 bases, and 14 bases had no gene match. The CDR3: CASSPKPGAGGTGELFF. The CDR3 nucleotides read TGTGCCAGCAGCCCCAAACCCGGGGCAGGGGGCACCGGGGAGCTGTTTTTT.

The chain uses TRBV27 and TRBJ2-2, with 8 positions matching TRBD1. Germline CDR1 MNHEY, CDR2 SMNVEV (reference sequence). This CDR3 has 15 residues. After removal of 7 bases from V and 5 bases from J, the junction contained 9 bases not matched to a gene. CDR3 sequence (DNA): TGTGCCAGCACCTCCTGGGGGACAGGAACCGGGGAGCTGTTTTTT. Translated, it gives CASTSWGTGTGELFF.

The chain joins TRBV27 to TRBJ1-2, with D possibly matching TRBD1 (5 bases). The CDR3 covers 10 residues. V was trimmed by 9 bases and J by 8 bases, leaving 10 bases between them. Germline loops: CDR1 MNHEY, CDR2 SMNVEV (reference sequence). CDR3 sequence: CARQVKGYTF. The CDR3 nucleotides read TGTGCCAGACAGGTCAAGGGCTACACCTTC.

This clonotype was observed at least ten times. V is TRBV28 and J is TRBJ1-1, with unresolved D. Germline V CDR1 and CDR2: MDHEN, SYDVKM. This CDR3 contains 14 residues. V lost 6 bases, J lost 7 bases, and 18 bases lay in between. The CDR3: CASRLDLEVNEAFF. The CDR3 DNA is TGTGCCAGCAGACTTGACTTGGAAGTTAATGAAGCTTTCTTT.

This chain joins TRBV3-1 and TRBJ2-3; 8 positions match TRBD2. The ends lost 0 bases at V and 7 bases at J; junction bases unmatched: 12. CDR3 length: 17 residues. The germline gives CDR1 LGHDT, CDR2 YNNKEL (reference sequence). The CDR3 sequence is CASSQDPSGGPGYTQYF. CDR3 in DNA: TGTGCCAGCAGCCAAGATCCATCGGGAGGGCCTGGGTATACGCAGTATTTT.

This clonotype was seen at least ten times. This rearrangement joins TRBV28 to TRBJ1-1; D perhaps matches TRBD1 (6 bases). Germline-derived CDR1 and CDR2 are MDHEN and SYDVKM. The CDR3 consists of 14 residues. V lost 5 bases and J lost 1, with 11 bases in between. CDR3 amino acids: CASSEGGTNTEAFF. DNA for the CDR3: TGTGCCAGCAGTGAGGGGGGGACGAACACTGAAGCTTTCTTT. The whole variable domain, remainder taken from reference TRBV28 and TRBJ1-1, is DVKVTQSSRYLVKRTGEKVFLECVQDMDHENMFWYRQDPGLGLRLIYFSYDVKMKEKGDIPEGYSVSREKKERFSLILESASTNQTSMYLCASSEGGTNTEAFFGQGTRLTVV.

J is TRBJ2-1 and V is TRBV6-2 or TRBV6-3; possibly TRBD1 or TRBD2 for D (6 bases each). Trimming pared 4 bases from V and 6 bases from J, leaving 19 bases between. Germline V CDR1 and CDR2: MNHEY, SVGEGT. The CDR3 covers 16 residues. CDR3 region: CASSFKGGEGFNEQFF. DNA for the CDR3: TGTGCCAGCAGTTTCAAGGGGGGCGAGGGCTTCAATGAGCAGTTCTTC.

In its sample, this clonotype was seen many times. The rearrangement uses TRBV28 and TRBJ1-1; unclear D gene. The CDR3 covers 13 residues. V was clipped by 6 bases and J by 8 bases, with 16 bases between them. Germline V CDR1 and CDR2: MDHEN, SYDVKM. The CDR3 protein is CASSLRPLGEAFF. The DNA for the CDR3 is TGTGCCAGCAGCTTGAGGCCTCTAGGAGAAGCTTTCTTT.

The V and J genes are TRBV29-1 and TRBJ2-1; 10 nucleotides match TRBD2. CDR3 length equals 19 residues. The germline V gene encodes CDR1 SQVTM and CDR2 ANQGSEA. V lost 5 bases and J lost 3; bases outside the gene matches: 19. CDR3 coding DNA: TGCAGCGTTCCTCTTCTCAGGGGGCGCGGGACTAGCGTCTACAATGAGCAGTTCTTC. Encoded protein: CSVPLLRGRGTSVYNEQFF.

This clonotype was recorded at least ten times. The chain uses TRBV20-1 and TRBJ1-5, with D perhaps TRBD1 (5 bases). The CDR3 spans 15 residues. V lost 3 bases and J lost 2, with 14 bases in between. Per germline, CDR1 DFQATT and CDR2 SNEGSKA (reference sequence). CDR3 region: CSARIGGAGNQPQHF. CDR3 sequence (DNA): TGCAGTGCTAGGATCGGAGGGGCTGGCAATCAGCCCCAGCATTTT.

In this sample, this clonotype turned up many times. The chain joins TRBV7-9 to TRBJ1-6, with 7 bases fitting TRBD1. The CDR3 is 13 residues long. Germline assignment: CDR1 SEHNR and CDR2 FQNEAQ (reference sequence). V lost 2 bases, J lost 8 bases, and 0 bases stayed unmatched. CDR3 loop: CASSLTGDSPLHF. The CDR3 bases are TGTGCCAGCAGCTTAACAGGGGATTCACCCCTCCACTTT.

The rearrangement joins TRBV4-1 to TRBJ2-7; D remains unclear. The CDR3 is made up of 12 amino acids. The V gene lost 3 bases and the J gene lost 7 bases, with 10 bases spanning the gap. The germline V gene has CDR1 MGHRA and CDR2 YSYEKL. CDR3 DNA: TGCGCCAGCAGCCAGGTCGGAACAGAGCAGTACTTC. Its protein product is CASSQVGTEQYF.

A word on this clonotype: This may come from a read error, since a much larger clone is one base off. Since no conserved phenylalanine or tryptophan closes the CDR3, a read error is the likely cause. This chain connects TRBV6-5 to TRBJ2-7, with D maybe TRBD1 (6 bases). CDR1 and CDR2 (germline): MNHEY, SVGAGI. CDR3 length equals 14 residues. V was trimmed by 2 bases and J by 4 bases, leaving 12 bases between them. The CDR3 DNA reads as TGTGCCAGCAGTTACAGCAGGGGCAGGTACGAGCAGTACTCC. Translating it yields CASSYSRGRYEQYS.

This chain joins TRBV20-1 and TRBJ1-6, with TRBD1 matching over 7 bases. V trimming: 4 bases; J trimming: 0 bases; junction bases outside the gene matches: 9. The CDR3 spans 17 residues. Germline V gives CDR1 DFQATT, CDR2 SNEGSKA (reference sequence). CDR3 sequence reads: CSATDRETYSYNSPLHF. The CDR3 DNA sequence: TGCAGTGCTACCGACAGGGAGACTTACTCCTATAATTCACCCCTCCACTTT.

This clonotype appeared a few times. The V call is TRBV28, the J call TRBJ2-1; D remains unclear. Looked up from germline, CDR1 is MDHEN and CDR2 is SYDVKM. The ends were cut back, 2 bases at V and 6 bases at J, with 5 bases in the middle. The CDR3 runs 12 residues. The CDR3 loop reads CASSLGPNEQFF. The DNA for the CDR3 is TGTGCCAGCAGTTTAGGTCCCAATGAGCAGTTCTTC.

The rearrangement links TRBV11-2 to TRBJ1-1, with TRBD1 matching 7 bases. Germline CDR1 and CDR2: SGHAT and FQNNGV. The V and J ends lost 8 bases and 6 bases, in that order; junction bases with no gene match: 12. CDR3 length: 14 residues. In nucleotides, the CDR3 is TGTGCCAGCGGCTCTACGGACAGGACTCCTGAAGCTTTCTTT. Residues: CASGSTDRTPEAFF.

This clonotype was seen only a few times. The rearrangement joins TRBV5-1 to TRBJ2-2, with 14 positions matching TRBD2. Unmatched junction bases numbered 9, after V lost 5 bases and J lost 0 bases. The CDR3 has 19 residues. The V gene's germline CDR1 is SGHRS and CDR2 YFSETQ. The CDR3, as DNA: TGCGCCAGCAGGTATACCGGGACTAGCGGGAGTGCGAACACCGGGGAGCTGTTTTTT. Protein: CASRYTGTSGSANTGELFF.

This clonotype was counted only a few times. The J gene is TRBJ2-5, the V gene TRBV9; 8 nucleotides line up with TRBD1. The germline V gene encodes CDR1 SGDLS and CDR2 YYNGEE. V was pared by 3 bases and J by 5 bases, with 9 bases of the junction left unmatched. The CDR3 is 15 residues long. DNA for the CDR3: TGTGCCAGCAGCGAGAATCCACAGGGGGTGGAGACCCAGTACTTC. It yields the protein CASSENPQGVETQYF.

This clonotype occurred many times. V usage is TRBV5-1 and J usage is TRBJ2-7, with D uncertain. Germline-derived CDR1 and CDR2 are SGHRS and YFSETQ. The V end lost 0 bases, the J end lost 1 base, and 11 bases lay between the germline ends. The CDR3 is made up of 15 amino acids. CDR3 coding DNA: TGCGCCAGCAGCTTGGTTGCCAGCGTTTCCTACGAGCAGTACTTC. This codes for CASSLVASVSYEQYF.

The chain employs TRBV20-1 and TRBJ1-6; possibly TRBD1 for D (5 bases). Trimming cost V 3 bases and J 3 bases, with 12 bases left between them. This CDR3 has 15 residues. Germline values: CDR1 DFQATT, CDR2 SNEGSKA (reference sequence). CDR3 bases: TGCAGTGCTAGGCGTGGGGGGTTCTATAATTCACCCCTCCACTTT. Protein: CSARRGGFYNSPLHF.

Ten or more counts support this clonotype. V and J are TRBV9 and TRBJ1-1; unclear D gene. Trimming removed 4 bases from V and 1 base from J, with 11 bases in between. Looked up from germline, CDR1 is SGDLS and CDR2 is YYNGEE. CDR3 size: 14 residues. The CDR3, as DNA: TGTGCCAGCAGCCTCAAATCCGAGAACACTGAAGCTTTCTTT. Its translation: CASSLKSENTEAFF.

This clonotype was counted at least ten times. The chain is built from TRBV14 and TRBJ1-1; D is uncertain. Germline assignment: CDR1 SGHDN and CDR2 FVKESK. The V end lost 0 bases, the J end lost 4 bases, and 9 bases lay between the germline ends. The CDR3 runs to 14 residues. CDR3 DNA sequence: TGTGCCAGCAGCCAAGATCAATTGGGCACTGAAGCTTTCTTT. The encoded protein is CASSQDQLGTEAFF.

V and J are TRBV2 and TRBJ2-2; weak D call: TRBD2 (6 bases). Trimming stripped 6 bases from V and 5 bases from J, with 13 bases between. CDR1 is SNHLY, CDR2 FYNNEI, per germline. The CDR3 sequence is 14 residues long. CDR3: CASRGGGRTGELFF. CDR3 in DNA: TGTGCCAGCAGGGGTGGGGGGAGAACCGGGGAGCTGTTTTTT.

This clonotype was counted at least ten times. The chain uses TRBV6-1 and TRBJ2-5; D ambiguous. Germline CDR1 and CDR2: MNHNS and SASEGT. The CDR3 length is 11 residues. V lost 7 bases and J lost 5, with 8 bases in between. DNA for the CDR3: TGTGCCAGCATTGTGGGGGAGACCCAGTACTTC. Protein: CASIVGETQYF.